Sequencing of this TCR beta chain was carried out in a study of post-analysis software for immune sequencing data. The wider study: Relapsing-remitting, secondary progressive and progressive-relapsing forms of multiple sclerosis all featured among disease courses.

Overall study findings and caveats: A few TRBV segments occurring more often in patients than controls included TRBV5-6, TRBV5-1 and TRBV20-1. Relative to controls, patients with multiple sclerosis showed significantly lower normalized Chao1 diversity. Same-batch preparations were strongly co-clustered by F measure.

Regarding this clonotype: The target antigen is unknown.

V was pared by 5 bases and J by 2 bases, with 16 bases between. In germline, CDR1 is SGHTA, CDR2 FQGTGA. The CDR3 length is 16 residues. Libraries were made from TCR beta cDNA, and they carried unique molecular identifiers. MiXCR, applied by TCRdb to the PCR reads, yields one record per CDR3 protein. This sample has 650,000 to 900,000 distinct CDR3 sequences; about 43% occur once, and the top ten carry roughly 4.9%. Sequencing used blood. The source of this sequence is a girl between 10 and 17 years old with multiple sclerosis. The rearrangement uses TRBV7-3 and TRBJ2-1; unclear D gene. In DNA, the CDR3 is TGTGCCAGCAGCGTACTCCTGAGCGCGACCTACAATGAGCAGTTCTTC. Translating gives CASSVLLSATYNEQFF.